Shown below are 30 T cell receptor beta chains from a single sample sequenced in a study of blood T cell repertoires in COVID-19. Only in-frame clones appear in the TCRdb table, and some are missing; sequencing was by immunoSEQ multiplex PCR. The table has approximately 300,000 clones, around nine tenths seen once; the top ten hold 1%. Sequences were obtained from peripheral blood. The receptors derive from a man aged 45-65 years with active or convalescent COVID-19.

The V and J genes are TRBV19 and TRBJ2-5; TRBD1 aligns across 9 bases. V lost 4 bases and J lost 5; bases outside the gene matches: 5. The CDR3 is made up of 14 amino acids. The germline V gene encodes CDR1 LNHDA and CDR2 SQIVND (reference sequence). The CDR3 reads CASSTGQGPETQYF. CDR3 DNA sequence: TGTGCCAGTAGTACCGGACAGGGGCCGGAGACCCAGTACTTC.

The chain uses TRBV6-2 or TRBV6-3 and TRBJ1-5, with 10 nucleotides matching TRBD1. V was pared by 5 bases and J by 1 base, with 2 bases of the junction left unmatched. Germline-derived CDR1 and CDR2 are MNHEY and SVGEGT. This CDR3 has 15 amino acids. CDR3 DNA sequence: TGTGCCAGCAGTGACAGGGGGCTAAGCAATCAGCCCCAGCATTTT. Protein sequence: CASSDRGLSNQPQHF.

This chain links TRBV19 with TRBJ1-1, with D possibly being TRBD1 (5 bases). V was cut by 7 bases and J by 6 bases, with 24 bases left in between. From germline, CDR1 is LNHDA and CDR2 SQIVND (reference sequence). This CDR3 contains 16 residues. The CDR3 region is CASIPGQGLVGAEAFF. The DNA of the CDR3 is TGTGCCAGTATCCCCGGTCAGGGCCTAGTTGGGGCTGAAGCTTTCTTT.

The V call is TRBV7-9, the J call TRBJ2-5, with D possibly matching TRBD1 (6 bases). With 5 bases removed from V and 4 bases from J, the gap between germline ends came to 14 bases. This CDR3 is 14 amino acids long. Germline CDR1 is SEHNR and CDR2 is FQNEAQ (reference sequence). For the CDR3, the DNA is TGTGCCAGCAGCACGGACAGAAAAGGAGAGACCCAGTACTTC. This translates into CASSTDRKGETQYF.

This clone was seen just once. The chain recombines TRBV28 with TRBJ2-7, with 9 nucleotides matching TRBD1. This CDR3 is 14 amino acids long. The junction had 6 bases not matched to a gene; V was cut back by 5 bases and J by 4 bases. Looked up from germline, CDR1 is MDHEN and CDR2 is SYDVKM. As DNA, the CDR3 is TGTGCCAGCAGTGCGCCCGGGACAGGGTACGAGCAGTACTTC. Encoded protein: CASSAPGTGYEQYF.

This sequence joins TRBV3-1 (or the pseudogene TRBV3-2) and TRBJ1-1; D not resolved. Germline V gene lookup returns CDR1 LGHDT and CDR2 YNNKEL (reference sequence). Trimming left V 5 bases short and J 4 bases short, with 17 bases between. There are 15 residues in the CDR3. CDR3 region: CASSVGLVGSTEAFF. CDR3 coding DNA: TGTGCCAGCAGCGTTGGTCTAGTAGGGAGCACTGAAGCTTTCTTT.

This chain connects TRBV2 to TRBJ1-1; 10 positions agree with TRBD1. Trimming cost V 1 base and J 6 bases; bases outside gene matches: 5. Germline V CDR1 and CDR2: SNHLY, FYNNEI. This CDR3 has 15 amino acids. The CDR3 DNA reads as TGTGCCAGCAGTGAAGGGGGACAGGGGACCTCTGAAGCTTTCTTT. As protein: CASSEGGQGTSEAFF.

About this clone itself: The same CDR3 arises from other DNA sequences in this sample as well. The chain has TRBV6-5 and TRBJ2-3; 10 nucleotides line up with TRBD2. CDR3 length: 15 amino acids. V shed 7 bases and J 2 bases; nucleotides not matched to a gene: 6. Germline V gene lookup returns CDR1 MNHEY and CDR2 SVGAGI. CDR3 region: CASKGLAGATDTQYF. The CDR3 region has the DNA TGTGCCAGCAAAGGGCTAGCGGGGGCCACAGATACGCAGTATTTT.

This clone was found once. This chain uses TRBV14 with TRBJ1-1; possibly TRBD1 for D (5 bases). Trimming left V 0 bases short and J 4 bases short, with 24 bases between. Germline V gene sequence: CDR1 SGHDN, CDR2 FVKESK. The CDR3 is 19 residues long. The CDR3 coding sequence is TGTGCCAGCAGCCAAGATCGGGGGGGATTACTGGATTGGAGCACTGAAGCTTTCTTT. Its protein is CASSQDRGGLLDWSTEAFF.

The chain employs TRBV20-1 and TRBJ2-2, with 8 bases aligning to TRBD1. With V trimmed by 3 bases and J by 6 bases, 12 bases remained unmatched. The germline CDR1 and CDR2 sequences are DFQATT and SNEGSKA (reference sequence). The CDR3 is 16 amino acids. CDR3 protein: CSASSRDRIRPGELFF. The CDR3 nucleotides are TGCAGTGCTAGTAGCAGGGACAGGATAAGACCCGGGGAGCTGTTTTTT.

This chain links TRBV24-1 with TRBJ1-2; maybe TRBD1 (6 bases). Germline CDR1 and CDR2: KGHDR and SFDVKD. V was cut by 5 bases and J by 6 bases, with 9 bases left in between. CDR3 length: 12 residues. The CDR3 region is CATSAGTNGYTF. The CDR3 DNA reads TGTGCCACCAGTGCGGGGACAAATGGCTACACCTTC.

This sequence joins TRBV10-3 and TRBJ1-1; 7 bases match TRBD1. The length of the CDR3 is 12 residues. Per the germline V gene, CDR1 is ENHRY and CDR2 is SYGVKD. With 5 bases clipped from V and 8 bases from J, the junction kept 5 bases outside the gene matches. In DNA form, the CDR3 reads TGTGCCATCAGTACAGGGGTAGGAGAAGCTTTCTTT. Its translation is CAISTGVGEAFF.

The chain employs TRBV5-1 and TRBJ2-1, with 12 bases identical to TRBD2. The CDR3 totals 15 residues. The germline V gene has CDR1 SGHRS and CDR2 YFSETQ. V lost 5 bases to trimming and J lost 3 bases; unmatched junction nucleotides: 3. CDR3 amino acids: CASSRTSGDYNEQFF. As DNA, the CDR3 is TGCGCCAGCAGTCGGACTAGCGGGGACTACAATGAGCAGTTCTTC.

The chain employs TRBV5-1 and TRBJ2-7, with D perhaps TRBD1 (6 bases). This CDR3 comprises 13 residues. Trimming removed 1 base at V and 5 bases at J, with 10 bases between. Per germline, CDR1 SGHRS and CDR2 YFSETQ. The CDR3 spells CASSLPAGDEQYF. The DNA of the CDR3 is TGCGCCAGCAGCTTGCCGGCAGGGGACGAGCAGTACTTC.

The genes are TRBV15 and TRBJ2-1; the match to TRBD2 covers 7 bases. V lost 5 bases to trimming and J lost 8 bases; unmatched junction nucleotides: 18. Germline loops: CDR1 LNHNV, CDR2 YYDKDF (reference sequence). The length of the CDR3 is 17 residues. CDR3 in amino acids: CATSGRKGAGYGDEQFF. DNA of the CDR3: TGTGCCACCAGCGGCCGGAAGGGAGCGGGGTATGGCGATGAGCAGTTCTTC. Complete variable domain (other parts from reference TRBV15 and TRBJ2-1): DAMVIQNPRYQVTQFGKPVTLSCSQTLNHNVMYWYQQKSSQAPKLLFHYYDKDFNNEADTPDNFQSRRPNTSFCFLDIRSPGLGDTAMYLCATSGRKGAGYGDEQFFGPGTRLTVL.

This clone was seen just once. The chain uses TRBV5-6 and TRBJ1-1; 7 bases line up with TRBD1. The CDR3 covers 14 residues. Germline lookup yields CDR1 SGHDT and CDR2 YYEEEE. The V and J ends lost 7 bases and 4 bases, in that order; junction bases with no gene match: 10. CDR3 sequence: CASRQGEAATEAFF. In nucleotides, the CDR3 is TGTGCCAGCCGACAGGGCGAAGCAGCCACTGAAGCTTTCTTT.

A few counts support this clone. The chain's CDR3 is CASRGSHTGELFF. The CDR3 nucleotides are TGTGCCAGCAGGGGGAGCCACACCGGGGAGCTGTTTTTT. The chain is built from TRBV2 and TRBJ2-2; D is possibly TRBD2 (5 bases). Germline CDR1 and CDR2: SNHLY and FYNNEI. V dropped 6 bases and J dropped 3 bases, with 8 bases sitting between them. The CDR3 contains 13 residues.

V usage is TRBV18 and J usage is TRBJ2-6; D may be TRBD2 (6 bases). Trimming shortened V by 5 bases and J by 0 bases, and 14 bases separated the two germline ends. This CDR3 spans 17 amino acids. Germline loops: CDR1 KGHSH, CDR2 LQKENI. The CDR3 DNA sequence: TGTGCCAGCTCAGGAGGGTCTCCTCTCTCTGGGGCCAACGTCCTGACTTTC. This translates into CASSGGSPLSGANVLTF. The full variable domain, its missing parts supplied by reference TRBV18 and TRBJ2-6, is NAGVMQNPRHLVRRRGQEARLRCSPMKGHSHVYWYRQLPEEGLKFMVYLQKENIIDESGMPKERFSAEFPKEGPSILRIQQVVRGDSAAYFCASSGGSPLSGANVLTFGAGSRLTVL.

The V gene is TRBV6-5, the J gene TRBJ1-5, with 10 bases matching TRBD1. With 8 bases clipped from V and 4 bases from J, the junction kept 5 bases outside the gene matches. Germline-derived CDR1 and CDR2 are MNHEY and SVGAGI. The CDR3 runs to 14 residues. The CDR3 DNA reads as TGTGCCAGCCGGACAGGGGGGAAGAATCAGCCCCAGCATTTT. Translated: CASRTGGKNQPQHF.

The chain couples TRBV19 to TRBJ1-5; D call uncertain. The CDR3 runs to 15 residues. Trimming cost V 7 bases and J 0 bases, with 13 bases left between them. Looked up from germline, CDR1 is LNHDA and CDR2 is SQIVND (reference sequence). CDR3 amino acids: CASTLTAFSNQPQHF. Here the CDR3 DNA reads TGTGCCAGTACCTTAACAGCCTTTAGCAATCAGCCCCAGCATTTT.

The rearrangement joins TRBV5-6 to TRBJ2-5; D gene uncertain. V was cut by 4 bases and J by 2 bases, with 9 bases left in between. Germline V gene data show CDR1 as SGHDT and CDR2 as YYEEEE. The length of the CDR3 is 13 residues. The CDR3 DNA reads as TGTGCCAGCAGCCACTACCGGCAAGAGACCCAGTACTTC. This sequence encodes CASSHYRQETQYF.

This chain links TRBV7-9 with TRBJ1-2; no reliable D call. Between the trimmed V and J ends, which lost 4 bases and 4 bases, there was a span of 4 bases. The CDR3 totals 11 residues. Per the germline V gene, CDR1 is SEHNR and CDR2 is FQNEAQ (reference sequence). CDR3 in DNA: TGTGCCAGCAGCTCGAGCTATGGCTACACCTTC. This translates into CASSSSYGYTF.

The rearrangement links TRBV19 to TRBJ1-5, with TRBD1 identical over 8 bases. V shed 3 bases and J 5 bases; nucleotides not matched to a gene: 12. Germline CDR1 LNHDA, CDR2 SQIVND (reference sequence). This CDR3 is 17 amino acids long. The CDR3 reads CASSIGRGRGQDQPQHF. The CDR3 bases are TGTGCCAGTAGTATTGGGAGGGGCAGGGGGCAAGATCAGCCCCAGCATTTT.

The J gene is TRBJ1-4, the V gene TRBV30, with 9 bases matching TRBD1. V was pared by 7 bases and J by 3 bases, with 12 bases of the junction left unmatched. This CDR3 comprises 16 residues. Germline CDR1 is GTSNPN and CDR2 is SVGIG (reference sequence). DNA for the CDR3: TGTGCCTTCGGACAGGGGAGGAGTGGAGCTAATGAAAAACTGTTTTTT. It yields the protein CAFGQGRSGANEKLFF.

The chain has TRBV28 and TRBJ2-7; possibly TRBD1 for D (6 bases). Germline V CDR1 and CDR2: MDHEN, SYDVKM. This CDR3 spans 16 amino acids. V lost 6 bases, J lost 3 bases, and 21 bases lay in between. The CDR3 region has the DNA TGTGCCAGCAGCCCTGCTGGACAGATGGGTTTCTACGAGCAGTACTTC. It yields the protein CASSPAGQMGFYEQYF.

V is TRBV10-3 and J is TRBJ2-7; 12 nucleotides agree with TRBD2. The CDR3 is 16 amino acids. CDR1 is ENHRY, CDR2 SYGVKD, per germline. The J segment lost 2 bases and the V segment lost 3 bases, leaving 5 bases of the junction unmatched. CDR3 sequence reads: CAISDLTSGGPYEQYF. The CDR3 bases are TGTGCCATCAGTGACCTGACTAGCGGGGGCCCCTACGAGCAGTACTTC.

This chain connects TRBV2 to TRBJ2-7, with D possibly matching TRBD1 (6 bases). Germline V gene data show CDR1 as SNHLY and CDR2 as FYNNEI. This CDR3 contains 13 residues. V was cut by 6 bases and J by 9 bases, with 18 bases left in between. CDR3 sequence reads: CASRPGQIEGQYF. CDR3 nucleotides: TGTGCCAGCAGACCGGGACAAATAGAGGGGCAGTACTTC.

This chain joins TRBV6-2 or TRBV6-3 and TRBJ1-5; D is perhaps TRBD1 (5 bases). The CDR3 covers 14 residues. V shed 3 bases and J shed 6 bases, with 12 bases lying between them. Germline V gives CDR1 MNHEY, CDR2 SVGEGT. In nucleotides, the CDR3 is TGTGCCAGCAGTTATCGGGGGGGGATTCAGCCCCAGCATTTT. Translation gives CASSYRGGIQPQHF.

The chain couples TRBV28 to TRBJ2-5, with TRBD2 matching 7 bases. The CDR3 is made up of 15 amino acids. V was pared by 2 bases and J by 0 bases, with 3 bases of the junction left unmatched. Germline assignment: CDR1 MDHEN and CDR2 SYDVKM. CDR3 amino acids: CASSLRLADQETQYF. CDR3 DNA sequence: TGTGCCAGCAGTTTAAGGCTAGCGGACCAAGAGACCCAGTACTTC.

The table lists this clone with a count of one. The J gene is TRBJ2-7, the V gene TRBV6-2 or TRBV6-3, with 10 bases lining up with TRBD2. The germline V gene encodes CDR1 MNHEY and CDR2 SVGEGT. The CDR3 spans 15 residues. V gave up 6 bases and J gave up 0 bases; unmatched junction bases: 5. The CDR3 here is CASSPAGGPSYEQYF. The CDR3 bases are TGTGCCAGCAGCCCAGCGGGAGGGCCCTCCTACGAGCAGTACTTC.